This T cell receptor (beta chain) was found in a study of CD8 T cells in Susac syndrome. This clonotype is a singleton in its sample. RNA totalling 0.5 to 1 ug underwent reverse transcription with random hexamers. Amplification of the TCR beta CDR3 was carried out by immunoSEQ multiplex PCR, which spanned a total of 54 Vbeta and 13 Jbeta segments. Each CDR3 protein gets one entry after TCRdb re-called the immunoSEQ multiplex PCR reads with MiXCR. The sample gives approximately 170,000 distinct CDR3 sequences, roughly 95% of which show up once; over 0.11% is in the top ten. TCR beta sequencing covered blood CD8+ and CD4+ T cells. Negative isolation yielded CD4+ and CD8+ T cells, and FACS enriched TEMRA cells. Germline CDR1 reads SGHTA; CDR2 reads FQGNSA. The CDR3 extends over 16 amino acids. V gave up 2 bases and J gave up 4 bases; unmatched junction bases: 9.

Material for sequencing was CD4+ T cells from PBMCs. This TCR was recovered from a human donor in good health. This chain links TRBV7-2 with TRBJ2-7; 9 bases line up with TRBD2. The CDR3 DNA is TGTGCCAGCAGCTTAAGATTGGCGGGGGGGCCGTACGAGCAGTACTTC. Protein sequence: CASSLRLAGGPYEQYF.